A single sample is the source of the 5 T cell receptor beta chains below, sequenced in a study of blood T cell repertoires in COVID-19. Here immunoSEQ multiplex PCR was the method, and the copy in TCRdb shows in-frame clones only, minus some. The repertoire includes fewer than 85,000 clones, about 74% of them detected once, and 2% to 3% sits in the top ten. Sequencing used peripheral blood. The source of these receptors is a human donor with acute or convalescent COVID-19. The donor label of this sample is uncertain.

V usage is TRBV2 and J usage is TRBJ2-7; no reliable D call. The CDR3 is 15 amino acids. Between the trimmed V and J ends, which lost 8 bases and 0 bases, there was a span of 17 bases. Germline CDR1 reads SNHLY; CDR2 reads FYNNEI. For the CDR3, the DNA is TGTGCCAGCCGTCCCGGCGGTAGCCGCTCCTACGAGCAGTACTTC. Its translation is CASRPGGSRSYEQYF. The complete variable domain, with remaining parts taken from reference TRBV2 and TRBJ2-7, reads EPEVTQTPSHQVTQMGQEVILRCVPISNHLYFYWYRQILGQKVEFLVSFYNNEISEKSEIFDDQFSVERPDGSNFTLKIRSTKLEDSAMYFCASRPGGSRSYEQYFGPGTRLTVT.

This chain connects TRBV25-1 to TRBJ1-3, with 8 positions matching TRBD1. The CDR3 extends over 15 amino acids. CDR1 is MGHDK and CDR2 is SYGVNS in the germline V gene. The trim removed 4 bases at V and 3 bases at J, leaving 5 bases unmatched. The CDR3 coding sequence is TGTGCCAGCAGTGCTCGACAGGGGTATGGAAACACCATATATTTT. This encodes CASSARQGYGNTIYF.

This rearrangement joins TRBV7-8 to TRBJ2-3; 9 nucleotides line up with TRBD2. Germline values: CDR1 SGHVS, CDR2 FQNEAQ. This CDR3 region has 13 residues. J lost 1 base, V lost 9 bases, and 2 bases had no gene match. The CDR3 DNA follows: TGTGCCAGTGAGCGGGGGGGCACAGATACGCAGTATTTT. Translated, it gives CASERGGTDTQYF.

The chain uses TRBV28 and TRBJ2-1; D is uncertain. Deletions cut 4 bases from V and 4 bases from J, with 17 bases between. This CDR3 is built from 16 residues. Germline-derived CDR1 and CDR2 are MDHEN and SYDVKM. The CDR3 loop reads CASSSQVFALYNEQFF. CDR3 DNA sequence: TGTGCCAGCAGTTCCCAAGTCTTCGCGCTATACAATGAGCAGTTCTTC.

V and J are TRBV5-1 and TRBJ2-5, with 15 bases identical to TRBD2. After removal of 1 base from V and 5 bases from J, the junction contained 6 bases not matched to a gene. Germline V CDR1 and CDR2: SGHRS, YFSETQ. CDR3 length: 17 residues. CDR3 in amino acids: CASSLRTSGRAGETQYF. The CDR3 DNA reads TGCGCCAGCAGCTTGCGGACTAGCGGGAGGGCCGGTGAGACCCAGTACTTC.